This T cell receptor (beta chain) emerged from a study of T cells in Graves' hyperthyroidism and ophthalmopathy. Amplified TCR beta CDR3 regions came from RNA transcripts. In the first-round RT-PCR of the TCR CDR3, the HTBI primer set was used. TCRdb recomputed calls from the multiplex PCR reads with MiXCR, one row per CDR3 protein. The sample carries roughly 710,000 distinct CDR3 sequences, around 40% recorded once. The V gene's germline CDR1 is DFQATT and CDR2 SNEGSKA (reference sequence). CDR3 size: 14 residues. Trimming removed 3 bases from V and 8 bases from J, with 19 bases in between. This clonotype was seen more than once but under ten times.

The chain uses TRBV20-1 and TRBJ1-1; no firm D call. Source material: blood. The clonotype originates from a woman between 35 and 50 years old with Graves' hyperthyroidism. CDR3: CSASLKNPAVEAFF. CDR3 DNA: TGCAGTGCTAGCTTGAAGAACCCAGCAGTAGAAGCTTTCTTT.